A selection of T cell receptor beta chains follows, all from one sample in a study of T-cell reconstitution after alpha-beta-depleted transplantation in children. TCRdb called the PCR reads again in MiXCR, with one record for every CDR3 protein. The repertoire consists of 200,000 to 250,000 distinct CDR3 sequences, with roughly a tenth occurring once and the leading ten covering roughly 30%. The sequenced sample was PBMCs, obtained before TCRalphabeta/CD19-depleted stem cell transplant. All receptors come from a child younger than two with acute myeloid leukemia, due to receive a stem cell transplant. Both conserved end residues are part of each CDR3. A D gene is named only where the DNA matches it firmly. Rows give clone size only sometimes, using once, few, many, or a class for an expanded clone.

clone_size	d_call	v_call	j_call	cdr3_length	cdr3_aa	cdr3_nt
few	.	TRBV20-1	TRBJ1-2	10	CSDGQHGYTF	TGCAGTGATGGACAGCATGGCTACACCTTC
many	TRBD2	TRBV20-1	TRBJ2-3	17	CSARDPSAGGRTDTQYF	TGCAGTGCTAGAGATCCATCCGCGGGGGGGCGCACAGATACGCAGTATTTT
few	.	TRBV9	TRBJ2-7	16	CASSVGAGAVTYEQYF	TGTGCCAGCAGCGTAGGCGCGGGGGCCGTAACCTACGAGCAGTACTTC
many	TRBD1	TRBV5-1	TRBJ1-2	14	CASSPSGTEGGYTF	TGCGCCAGCAGCCCATCAGGGACAGAAGGCGGCTACACCTTC
many	TRBD2	TRBV20-1	TRBJ2-1	13	CSASRTSVNEQFF	TGCAGTGCTAGCAGGACTAGCGTTAATGAGCAGTTCTTC
many	.	TRBV7-9	TRBJ1-1	14	CASSLREPNTEAFF	TGTGCCAGCAGCTTAAGAGAACCGAACACTGAAGCTTTCTTT
.	TRBD2	TRBV3-1	TRBJ2-5	14	CASTSSGMSETQYF	TGTGCCAGCACCAGTAGCGGGATGTCGGAGACCCAGTACTTC
many	.	TRBV5-1	TRBJ1-1	17	CASSLVRQGGGNTEAFF	TGCGCCAGCAGCTTGGTTCGGCAGGGTGGAGGGAACACTGAAGCTTTCTTT
.	TRBD1	TRBV7-9	TRBJ1-3	15	CASSLSPGTGNTIYF	TGTGCCAGCAGCTTAAGTCCCGGGACAGGGAACACCATATATTTT
many	TRBD2	TRBV7-2	TRBJ2-5	16	CASSTSLAGGGETQYF	TGTGCCAGCAGCACCTCACTAGCGGGGGGCGGAGAGACCCAGTACTTC
.	.	TRBV11-3	TRBJ2-2	16	CASSLGQGQNTGELFF	TGTGCCAGCAGCTTGGGGCAGGGGCAGAACACCGGGGAGCTGTTTTTT
many	.	TRBV6-5	TRBJ2-7	16	CASSYSTGLNSYEQYF	TGTGCCAGCAGTTACTCGACCGGGTTGAACTCCTACGAGCAGTACTTC
many	.	TRBV6-5	TRBJ2-7	13	CASTDGGKNEQYF	TGTGCCAGCACCGATGGGGGGAAGAACGAGCAGTACTTC
many	.	TRBV5-1	TRBJ2-1	12	CASSFETGEQFF	TGCGCCAGCAGCTTCGAAACGGGAGAGCAGTTCTTC
few	TRBD2	TRBV29-1	TRBJ2-2	16	CSVPQSGRASTGELFF	TGCAGCGTTCCCCAGAGCGGGAGGGCCAGCACCGGGGAGCTGTTTTTT
many	.	TRBV12-3/TRBV12-4	TRBJ1-5	15	CASSPGGGLGQPQHF	TGTGCCAGCAGCCCCGGAGGAGGGTTAGGTCAGCCCCAGCATTTT